The 30 T cell receptor beta chains below all came from one sample that was sequenced in a study of T cells in localized non-small cell lung cancer. The data were produced by immunoSEQ multiplex PCR, yet TCRdb's version contains in-frame clones alone and is incomplete. This sample has 30,000 to 45,000 clones; 85% to 95% occur once, and the top ten carry roughly 7.4%. This specimen was peripheral blood, taken before any cancer treatment. The receptors here all came from a female donor older than 55 with stage I lung adenocarcinoma.

V usage is TRBV9 and J usage is TRBJ1-5; no definite D call. Trimming removed 4 bases from V and 4 bases from J, with 12 bases in between. Germline values: CDR1 SGDLS, CDR2 YYNGEE. This CDR3 is 14 amino acids long. CDR3 loop: CASSSAGLNQPQHF. The DNA of the CDR3 is TGTGCCAGCAGCTCAGCGGGCCTTAATCAGCCCCAGCATTTT.

This clone was recorded only once. CDR3 bases: TGTGCCAGTAGTCCCCCGGGGGGCCGGGCTGGAAACACCATATATTTT. It yields the protein CASSPPGGRAGNTIYF. The chain carries TRBV19 and TRBJ1-3; D possibly corresponds to TRBD1 (6 bases). CDR1 and CDR2 (germline): LNHDA, SQIVND (reference sequence). Trimming stripped 5 bases from V and 2 bases from J, with 16 bases between. This CDR3 spans 16 amino acids.

This clone was seen only once. This sequence joins TRBV6-1 and TRBJ2-1, with D uncertain. CDR3 length: 15 residues. Trimming stripped 4 bases from V and 8 bases from J, with 18 bases between. Germline V gene sequence: CDR1 MNHNS, CDR2 SASEGT. CDR3 nucleotides: TGTGCCAGCAGTGGTCCGGTCACGGTTTTCGATGAGCAGTTCTTC. It translates to CASSGPVTVFDEQFF.

V usage is TRBV27 and J usage is TRBJ2-5; 7 nucleotides agree with TRBD2. CDR3 length equals 17 residues. The junction had 14 bases not matched to a gene; V was cut back by 5 bases and J by 2 bases. Per germline, CDR1 MNHEY and CDR2 SMNVEV (reference sequence). This CDR3 is CASSTLSPSGLQETQYF. The CDR3 bases are TGTGCCAGCAGTACCCTTTCCCCCTCGGGACTACAAGAGACCCAGTACTTC.

This chain uses TRBV9 with TRBJ2-2, with unresolved D. The CDR3 is 13 residues long. CDR1 SGDLS and CDR2 YYNGEE come from the germline V gene. Trimming stripped 0 bases from V and 3 bases from J, with 3 bases between. This CDR3 reads CASSVDYTGELFF. In DNA form, the CDR3 reads TGTGCCAGCAGCGTAGATTACACCGGGGAGCTGTTTTTT.

The chain combines TRBV5-1 with TRBJ1-1; 9 bases match TRBD1. CDR3 size: 14 residues. After removal of 2 bases from V and 7 bases from J, the junction contained 6 bases not matched to a gene. Germline values: CDR1 SGHRS, CDR2 YFSETQ. CDR3 sequence reads: CASSFRQGGGEAFF. As DNA, the CDR3 is TGCGCCAGCAGCTTCAGACAGGGGGGAGGTGAAGCTTTCTTT.

This chain connects TRBV19 to TRBJ2-2, with 12 bases identical to TRBD2. Trimming cost V 5 bases and J 5 bases; bases outside gene matches: 3. The germline V gene encodes CDR1 LNHDA and CDR2 SQIVND (reference sequence). The CDR3 totals 15 residues. CDR3 DNA: TGTGCCAGTAGTCCCGGACTAGCGGGGACCGGGGAGCTGTTTTTT. Its protein is CASSPGLAGTGELFF.

The rearrangement joins TRBV7-2 to TRBJ1-1; 9 positions agree with TRBD1. The J segment lost 4 bases and the V segment lost 2 bases, leaving 5 bases of the junction unmatched. The CDR3 runs to 15 residues. The germline V gene encodes CDR1 SGHTA and CDR2 FQGNSA. CDR3 in DNA: TGTGCCAGCAGCTTACTAGCGACAGGGGGCACTGAAGCTTTCTTT. As protein: CASSLLATGGTEAFF.

V and J are TRBV5-6 and TRBJ2-3; 9 bases agree with TRBD1. The germline V gene encodes CDR1 SGHDT and CDR2 YYEEEE. The CDR3 consists of 16 residues. The trim removed 4 bases at V and 2 bases at J, leaving 8 bases unmatched. CDR3 loop: CASSGGTGTPTDTQYF. CDR3 bases: TGTGCCAGCAGCGGGGGGACAGGGACCCCCACAGATACGCAGTATTTT. The full variable domain, completed using reference TRBV5-6 and TRBJ2-3, is DAGVTQSPTHLIKTRGQQVTLRCSPKSGHDTVSWYQQALGQGPQFIFQYYEEEERQRGNFPDRFSGHQFPNYSSELNVNALLLGDSALYLCASSGGTGTPTDTQYFGPGTRLTVL.

The gene calls are TRBV5-1 and TRBJ2-1; D unclear. With 2 bases removed from V and 4 bases from J, the gap between germline ends came to 13 bases. This CDR3 comprises 15 residues. Germline values: CDR1 SGHRS, CDR2 YFSETQ. CDR3 region: CASSLTGAPYNEQFF. CDR3 nucleotide sequence: TGCGCCAGCAGCTTAACGGGCGCCCCGTACAATGAGCAGTTCTTC.

In DNA, the CDR3 is TGTGCCGCCAGGGTCGGGTACACCCAAGAGACCCAGTACTTC. This codes for CAARVGYTQETQYF. This sequence joins TRBV10-3 and TRBJ2-5, with a weak D call TRBD1 (5 bases). Germline values: CDR1 ENHRY, CDR2 SYGVKD. Trimming cost V 11 bases and J 1 base, with 17 bases left between them. The CDR3 has 14 amino acids.

The CDR3 sequence is CASSLPLLGKPNEKLFF. CDR3 nucleotide sequence: TGTGCCAGCAGCCTGCCATTGTTAGGGAAGCCTAATGAAAAACTGTTTTTT. The chain joins TRBV7-8 to TRBJ1-4; D gene uncertain. V shed 5 bases and J shed 3 bases, with 19 bases lying between them. CDR1 is SGHVS and CDR2 is FQNEAQ in the germline V gene. The CDR3 totals 17 residues.

The chain is built from TRBV6-1 and TRBJ1-1; TRBD1 agrees at 8 bases. The length of the CDR3 is 16 residues. Looked up from germline, CDR1 is MNHNS and CDR2 is SASEGT. With 2 bases clipped from V and 0 bases from J, the junction kept 5 bases outside the gene matches. The CDR3, as DNA: TGTGCCAGCAGTGAATGGGCAGGGGGCTTGAACACTGAAGCTTTCTTT. Amino acid sequence: CASSEWAGGLNTEAFF.

This clone has just one count. V is TRBV28 and J is TRBJ2-1; tentatively, D is TRBD1 or TRBD2 (5 bases each). Germline lookup yields CDR1 MDHEN and CDR2 SYDVKM. The ends were cut back, 5 bases at V and 7 bases at J, with 18 bases in the middle. The CDR3 runs 15 residues. CDR3 nucleotides: TGTGCCAGCAGTAATCTCCGGGCCGAGGGGAATGAGCAGTTCTTC. Translation gives CASSNLRAEGNEQFF.

This rearrangement joins TRBV7-9 to TRBJ2-5, with TRBD1 identical over 9 bases. This CDR3 region has 16 residues. From germline, CDR1 is SEHNR and CDR2 FQNEAQ (reference sequence). V lost 4 bases, J lost 1 base, and 7 bases stayed unmatched. The CDR3 loop reads CASSSSRDRAQETQYF. CDR3 DNA: TGTGCCAGCAGCTCGTCCCGGGACAGGGCCCAAGAGACCCAGTACTTC.

This sequence joins TRBV15 and TRBJ1-6; no clear D gene. The length of the CDR3 is 14 residues. Germline CDR1 reads LNHNV; CDR2 reads YYDKDF (reference sequence). The V end was cut by 4 bases, the J end by 8 bases, with 12 bases between. The CDR3 loop is CATSKGIRHSPLHF. The CDR3 DNA reads as TGTGCCACCAGCAAAGGGATACGCCATTCACCCCTCCACTTT. Complete variable domain (other parts from reference TRBV15 and TRBJ1-6): DAMVIQNPRYQVTQFGKPVTLSCSQTLNHNVMYWYQQKSSQAPKLLFHYYDKDFNNEADTPDNFQSRRPNTSFCFLDIRSPGLGDTAMYLCATSKGIRHSPLHFGNGTRLTVT.

This chain joins TRBV19 and TRBJ2-4; no reliable D call. The V end was cut by 5 bases, the J end by 8 bases, with 19 bases between. CDR3 size: 15 residues. CDR1 and CDR2 (germline): LNHDA, SQIVND (reference sequence). CDR3: CASSATIGVTDIQYF. The CDR3 region has the DNA TGTGCCAGTAGTGCCACCATCGGAGTGACGGACATTCAGTACTTC.

The CDR3: CASSAQGYEQYV. The DNA for the CDR3 is TGTGCCAGCAGTGCACAGGGCTACGAGCAGTACGTC. The chain uses TRBV2 and TRBJ2-7, with a tentative D call TRBD1 (6 bases). Germline CDR1 is SNHLY and CDR2 is FYNNEI. This CDR3 has 12 residues. Trimming cost V 4 bases and J 3 bases, with 7 bases left between them.

The V call is TRBV7-9, the J call TRBJ1-2; TRBD1 matches at 7 bases. The germline gives CDR1 SEHNR, CDR2 FQNEAQ (reference sequence). V lost 4 bases to trimming and J lost 4 bases; unmatched junction nucleotides: 9. The CDR3 spans 15 residues. For the CDR3, the DNA is TGTGCCAGCAGCTCGCCGACAGGGTTGTCCTATGGCTACACCTTC. It yields the protein CASSSPTGLSYGYTF.

This clone was seen once. The genes are TRBV6-1 and TRBJ2-2; D remains ambiguous. With 6 bases removed from V and 6 bases from J, the gap between germline ends came to 11 bases. Germline loops: CDR1 MNHNS, CDR2 SASEGT. The CDR3 has 13 amino acids. CDR3 loop: CASRTPFAGELFF. DNA of the CDR3: TGTGCCAGCAGGACCCCTTTCGCCGGGGAGCTGTTTTTT.

CDR3 bases: TGTGCCAGCTCCCCCTCCGGCTACACCGGGGAGCTGTTTTTT. This codes for CASSPSGYTGELFF. The chain employs TRBV18 and TRBJ2-2; D gene ambiguous. Trimming took 6 bases from V and 3 from J, leaving 11 bases between them. The CDR3 consists of 14 residues. Germline V gene data show CDR1 as KGHSH and CDR2 as LQKENI.

The chain recombines TRBV27 with TRBJ2-7; D uncertain. Germline V gives CDR1 MNHEY, CDR2 SMNVEV (reference sequence). The CDR3 covers 13 residues. Trimming shortened V by 5 bases and J by 2 bases, and 10 bases separated the two germline ends. In DNA form, the CDR3 reads TGTGCCAGCAGTAACAACAATGCCTACGAGCAGTACTTC. Amino acids: CASSNNNAYEQYF.

V is TRBV4-1 and J is TRBJ1-1; D unclear. Trimming left V 2 bases short and J 6 bases short, with 10 bases between. Germline CDR1 reads MGHRA; CDR2 reads YSYEKL. CDR3 length: 13 amino acids. In DNA form, the CDR3 reads TGCGCCAGCAGCCAACCCAAGGCTCCTGAAGCTTTCTTT. Protein product: CASSQPKAPEAFF.

This chain connects TRBV6-5 to TRBJ1-2; no definite D call. Trimming pared 5 bases from V and 7 bases from J, leaving 14 bases between. The CDR3 spans 13 residues. The germline gives CDR1 MNHEY, CDR2 SVGAGI. For the CDR3, the DNA is TGTGCCAGCAGTCAAACCGGGCGGGGTGGCTACACCTTC. This encodes CASSQTGRGGYTF.

The chain links TRBV10-3 to TRBJ2-7, with D unclear. Germline-derived CDR1 and CDR2 are ENHRY and SYGVKD. V dropped 0 bases and J dropped 0 bases, with 12 bases sitting between them. The CDR3 is made up of 16 amino acids. CDR3: CAISESMQSSSYEQYF. CDR3 bases: TGTGCCATCAGTGAGTCAATGCAGTCTAGCTCCTACGAGCAGTACTTC.

The V call is TRBV15, the J call TRBJ2-3, with D possibly matching TRBD2 (6 bases). The germline V gene encodes CDR1 LNHNV and CDR2 YYDKDF (reference sequence). Trimming removed 1 base from V and 2 bases from J, with 13 bases in between. This CDR3 contains 16 residues. The CDR3 is CATSRGQRANTDTQYF. The CDR3 nucleotides read TGTGCCACCAGCAGAGGACAGCGGGCGAACACAGATACGCAGTATTTT. The variable domain in full, completed from reference TRBV15 and TRBJ2-3, reads DAMVIQNPRYQVTQFGKPVTLSCSQTLNHNVMYWYQQKSSQAPKLLFHYYDKDFNNEADTPDNFQSRRPNTSFCFLDIRSPGLGDTAMYLCATSRGQRANTDTQYFGPGTRLTVL.

This sequence joins TRBV7-3 and TRBJ2-5, with TRBD2 as a possible D gene (6 bases). This CDR3 is 19 amino acids long. Trimming removed 1 base at V and 1 base at J, with 22 bases between. Germline lookup yields CDR1 SGHTA and CDR2 FQGTGA. CDR3 loop: CASSLMGWRADTSQETQYF. CDR3 bases: TGTGCCAGCAGCTTAATGGGGTGGAGGGCAGATACAAGCCAAGAGACCCAGTACTTC.

In its sample, this clone was seen a few times. The chain couples TRBV5-5 to TRBJ1-6, with D hard to call. The CDR3 contains 14 residues. Looked up from germline, CDR1 is SGHKS and CDR2 is YYEKEE (reference sequence). Trimming pared 4 bases from V and 10 bases from J, leaving 15 bases between. The CDR3 region is CASSPGPGGSPLHF. The CDR3 bases are TGTGCCAGCAGCCCCGGCCCGGGCGGCTCACCCCTCCACTTT.

The gene calls are TRBV6-1 and TRBJ1-1; D is ambiguous. Germline CDR1 is MNHNS and CDR2 is SASEGT. This CDR3 contains 11 residues. V was clipped by 6 bases and J by 2 bases, with 4 bases between them. CDR3 DNA: TGTGCCAGCAGGGAAAACACTGAAGCTTTCTTT. Protein: CASRENTEAFF.

The chain carries TRBV27 and TRBJ1-5; D is undetermined. Trimming pared 4 bases from V and 10 bases from J, leaving 17 bases between. This CDR3 is built from 14 residues. CDR1 and CDR2 from the germline V gene are MNHEY and SMNVEV (reference sequence). The CDR3 region is CASSSTGLGGPQHF. CDR3 bases: TGTGCCAGCAGTTCCACGGGCCTCGGTGGACCCCAGCATTTT.